Here is one T cell receptor (beta chain) with its context. The antigen remains undetermined. This record comes from a study of persistence of HIV-infected CD4 T cells. Anti-CD3/anti-CD28 beads served as a nonspecific positive control stimulus. Sorting of responding CD4+ T cells relied on upregulated CD40 ligand together with CD69. The CDR3 runs 13 residues. CDR1 is SNHLY and CDR2 is FYNNEI in the germline V gene. The V gene lost 5 bases and the J gene lost 3 bases, with 10 bases spanning the gap. The immunoSEQ assay was version 4, run in survey mode. Sequencing used immunoSEQ multiplex PCR; TCRdb keeps in-frame clones, though not all of them. The table records 35,000 to 45,000 clones, 88% of them present only once.

The clonotype was recovered from an adult woman with HIV who was CMV-seropositive. The source was CD4+ T cells sorted from PBMCs after 18-hour stimulation, collected from a patient who received antiretroviral therapy. The rearrangement joins TRBV2 to TRBJ1-2, with D maybe TRBD1 (5 bases). In DNA form, the CDR3 reads TGTGCCAGCAGTCAGAGGGGCCACTATGGCTACACCTTC. Translation gives CASSQRGHYGYTF.